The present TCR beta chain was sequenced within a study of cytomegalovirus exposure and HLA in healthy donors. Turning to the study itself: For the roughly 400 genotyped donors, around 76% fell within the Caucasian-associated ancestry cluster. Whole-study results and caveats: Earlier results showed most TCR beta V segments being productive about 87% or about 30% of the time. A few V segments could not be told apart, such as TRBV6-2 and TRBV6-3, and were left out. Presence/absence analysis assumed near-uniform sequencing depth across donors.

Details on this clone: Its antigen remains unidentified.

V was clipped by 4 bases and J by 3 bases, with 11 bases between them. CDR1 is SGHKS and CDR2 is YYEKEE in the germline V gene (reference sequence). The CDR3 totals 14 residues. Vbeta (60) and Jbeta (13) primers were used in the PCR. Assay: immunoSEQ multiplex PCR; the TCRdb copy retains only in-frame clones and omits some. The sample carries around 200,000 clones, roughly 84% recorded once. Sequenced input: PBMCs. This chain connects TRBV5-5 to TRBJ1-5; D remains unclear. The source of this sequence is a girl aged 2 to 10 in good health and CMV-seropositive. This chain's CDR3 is CASSLLGDNQPQHF. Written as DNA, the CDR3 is TGTGCCAGCAGCCTCCTGGGAGACAATCAGCCCCAGCATTTT.